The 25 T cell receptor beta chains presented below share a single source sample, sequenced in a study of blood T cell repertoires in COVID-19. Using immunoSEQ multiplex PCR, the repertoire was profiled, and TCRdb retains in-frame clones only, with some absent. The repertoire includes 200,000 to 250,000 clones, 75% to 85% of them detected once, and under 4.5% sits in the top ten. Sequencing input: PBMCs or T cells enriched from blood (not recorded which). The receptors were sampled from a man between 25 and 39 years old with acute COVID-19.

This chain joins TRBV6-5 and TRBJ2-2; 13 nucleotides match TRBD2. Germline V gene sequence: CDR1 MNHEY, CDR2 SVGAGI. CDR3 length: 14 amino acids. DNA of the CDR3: TGTGGTATCGGACTAGCGGGGGCCACCGGGGAGCTGTTTTTT. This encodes CGIGLAGATGELFF.

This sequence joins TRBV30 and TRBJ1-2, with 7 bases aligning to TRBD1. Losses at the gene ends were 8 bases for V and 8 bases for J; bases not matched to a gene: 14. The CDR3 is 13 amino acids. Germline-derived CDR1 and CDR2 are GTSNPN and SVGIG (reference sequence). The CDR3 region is CARETGTLGGYTF. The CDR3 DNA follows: TGTGCCAGAGAGACAGGGACACTGGGGGGCTACACCTTC.

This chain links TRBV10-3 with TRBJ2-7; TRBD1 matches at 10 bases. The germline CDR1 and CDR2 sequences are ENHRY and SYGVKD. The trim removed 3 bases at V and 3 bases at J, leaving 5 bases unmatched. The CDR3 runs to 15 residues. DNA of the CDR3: TGTGCCATCAGTGACACCGACAGGGGGCACTACGAGCAGTACTTC. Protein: CAISDTDRGHYEQYF.

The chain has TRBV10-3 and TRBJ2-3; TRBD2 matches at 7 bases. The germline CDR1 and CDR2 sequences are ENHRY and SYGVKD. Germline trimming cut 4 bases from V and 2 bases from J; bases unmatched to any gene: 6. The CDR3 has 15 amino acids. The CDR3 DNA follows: TGTGCCATCAGTGGTGCGGGGGTTCCCACAGATACGCAGTATTTT. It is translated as CAISGAGVPTDTQYF.

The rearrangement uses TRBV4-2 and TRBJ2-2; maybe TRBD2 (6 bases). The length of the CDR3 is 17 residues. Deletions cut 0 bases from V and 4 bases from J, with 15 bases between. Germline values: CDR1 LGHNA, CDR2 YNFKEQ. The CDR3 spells CASSQDKGLAATGELFF. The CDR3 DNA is TGTGCCAGCAGCCAAGATAAGGGACTGGCGGCCACCGGGGAGCTGTTTTTT.

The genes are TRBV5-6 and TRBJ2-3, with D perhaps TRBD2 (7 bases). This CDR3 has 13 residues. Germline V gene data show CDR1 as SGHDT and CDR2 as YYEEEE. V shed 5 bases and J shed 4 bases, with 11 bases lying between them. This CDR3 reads CASSTGGADTQYF. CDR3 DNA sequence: TGTGCCAGCAGTACGGGGGGCGCAGATACGCAGTATTTT.

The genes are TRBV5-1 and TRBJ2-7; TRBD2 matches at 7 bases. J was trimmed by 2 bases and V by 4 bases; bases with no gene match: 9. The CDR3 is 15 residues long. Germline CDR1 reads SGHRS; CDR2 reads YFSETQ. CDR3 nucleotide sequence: TGCGCCAGCAGCCTCCAGGCTAGCGGAGCCTACGAGCAGTACTTC. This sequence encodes CASSLQASGAYEQYF.

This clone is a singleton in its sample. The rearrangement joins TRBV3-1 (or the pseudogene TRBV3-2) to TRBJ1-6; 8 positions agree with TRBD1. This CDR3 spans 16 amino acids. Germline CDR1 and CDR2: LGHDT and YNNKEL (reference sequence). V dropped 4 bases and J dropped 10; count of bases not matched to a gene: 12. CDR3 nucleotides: TGTGCCAGCAGCCCGAGCGGACAGGGTCCAGGATCACCCCTCCACTTT. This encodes CASSPSGQGPGSPLHF.

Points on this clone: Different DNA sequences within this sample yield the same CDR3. The chain's CDR3 is CASSFGGSNQPQHF. In DNA form, the CDR3 reads TGTGCCAGCAGTTTCGGGGGTAGCAATCAGCCCCAGCATTTT. The chain recombines TRBV27 with TRBJ1-5; TRBD1 is a possible D gene (5 bases). With 3 bases removed from V and 0 bases from J, the gap between germline ends came to 6 bases. Germline CDR1 reads MNHEY; CDR2 reads SMNVEV (reference sequence). CDR3 length equals 14 residues.

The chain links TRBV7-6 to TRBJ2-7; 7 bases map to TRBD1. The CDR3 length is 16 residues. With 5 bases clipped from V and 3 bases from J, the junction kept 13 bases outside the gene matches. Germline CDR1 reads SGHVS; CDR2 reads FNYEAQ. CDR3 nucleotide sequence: TGTGCCAGCAGCCTTTCGCCAGGGGACAGCTACTACGAGCAGTACTTC. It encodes CASSLSPGDSYYEQYF.

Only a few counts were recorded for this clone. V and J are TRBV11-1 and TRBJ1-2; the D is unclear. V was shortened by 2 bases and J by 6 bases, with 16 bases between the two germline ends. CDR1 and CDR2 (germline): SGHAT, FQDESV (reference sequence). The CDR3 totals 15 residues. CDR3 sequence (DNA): TGTGCCAGCAGCTTAACGGTCGAGGGTTCTCATGGCTACACCTTC. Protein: CASSLTVEGSHGYTF.

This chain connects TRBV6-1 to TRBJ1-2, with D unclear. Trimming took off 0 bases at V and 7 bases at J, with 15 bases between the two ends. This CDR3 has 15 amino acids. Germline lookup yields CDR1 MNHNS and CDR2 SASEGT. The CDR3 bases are TGTGCCAGCAGTGAAGCCGCGCTATTGCCCCTTGGCTACACCTTC. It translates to CASSEAALLPLGYTF.

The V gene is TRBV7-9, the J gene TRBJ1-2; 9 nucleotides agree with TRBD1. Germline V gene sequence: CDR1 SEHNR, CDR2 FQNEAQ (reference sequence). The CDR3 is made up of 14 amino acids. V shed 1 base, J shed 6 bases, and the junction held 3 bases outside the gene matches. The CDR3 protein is CASSLDDRGDGYTF. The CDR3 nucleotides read TGTGCCAGCAGCTTAGATGACAGGGGGGATGGCTACACCTTC.

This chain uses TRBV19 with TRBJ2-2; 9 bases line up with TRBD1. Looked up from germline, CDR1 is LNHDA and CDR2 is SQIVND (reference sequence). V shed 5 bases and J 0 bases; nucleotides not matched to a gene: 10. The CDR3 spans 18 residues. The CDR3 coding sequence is TGTGCCAGTAGTGGATACCGGGACAGGGCCGCGAACACCGGGGAGCTGTTTTTT. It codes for CASSGYRDRAANTGELFF.

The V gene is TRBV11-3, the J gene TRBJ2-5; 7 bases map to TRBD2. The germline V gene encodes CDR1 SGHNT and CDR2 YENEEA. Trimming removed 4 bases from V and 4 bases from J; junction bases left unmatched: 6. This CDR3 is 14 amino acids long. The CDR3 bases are TGTGCCAGCAGCTCGTCAGGGAGGGGAGAGACCCAGTACTTC. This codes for CASSSSGRGETQYF.

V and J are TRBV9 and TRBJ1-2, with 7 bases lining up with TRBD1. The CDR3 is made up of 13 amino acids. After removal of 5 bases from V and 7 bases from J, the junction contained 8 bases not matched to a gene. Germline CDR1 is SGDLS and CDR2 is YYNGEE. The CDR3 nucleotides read TGTGCCAGCAGTGTTGATACAGGGGTTGGCTACACCTTC. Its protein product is CASSVDTGVGYTF.

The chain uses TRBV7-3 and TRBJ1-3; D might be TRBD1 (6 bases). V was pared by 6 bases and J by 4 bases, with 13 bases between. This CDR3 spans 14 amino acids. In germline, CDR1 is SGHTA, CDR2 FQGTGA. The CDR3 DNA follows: TGTGCCAGCAGACCCTCAGGGGTAGGAAACACCATATATTTT. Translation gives CASRPSGVGNTIYF.

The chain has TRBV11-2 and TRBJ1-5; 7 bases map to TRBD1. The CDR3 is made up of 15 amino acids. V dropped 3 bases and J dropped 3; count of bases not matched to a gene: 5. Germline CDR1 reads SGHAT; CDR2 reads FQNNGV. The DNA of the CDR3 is TGTGCCAGCAGCTTGAAGAAGGGGGCCAATCAGCCCCAGCATTTT. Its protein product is CASSLKKGANQPQHF. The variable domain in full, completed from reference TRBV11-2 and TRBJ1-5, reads EAGVAQSPRYKIIEKRQSVAFWCNPISGHATLYWYQQILGQGPKLLIQFQNNGVVDDSQLPKDRFSAERLKGVDSTLKIQPAKLEDSAVYLCASSLKKGANQPQHFGDGTRLSIL.

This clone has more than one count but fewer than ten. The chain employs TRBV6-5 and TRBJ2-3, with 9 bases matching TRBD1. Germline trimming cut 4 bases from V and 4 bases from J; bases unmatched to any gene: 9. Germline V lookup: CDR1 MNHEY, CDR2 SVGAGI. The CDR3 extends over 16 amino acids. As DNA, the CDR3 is TGTGCCAGCAGTTCCCTTGGGACAGGGTTCGCAGATACGCAGTATTTT. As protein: CASSSLGTGFADTQYF.

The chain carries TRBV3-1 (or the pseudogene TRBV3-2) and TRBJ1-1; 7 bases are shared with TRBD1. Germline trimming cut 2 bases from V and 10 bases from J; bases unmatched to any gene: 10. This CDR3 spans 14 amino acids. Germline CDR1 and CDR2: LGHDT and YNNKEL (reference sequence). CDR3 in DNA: TGTGCCAGCAGCCAACGTGGGACAGACGTTGTAGCTTTCTTT. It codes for CASSQRGTDVVAFF.

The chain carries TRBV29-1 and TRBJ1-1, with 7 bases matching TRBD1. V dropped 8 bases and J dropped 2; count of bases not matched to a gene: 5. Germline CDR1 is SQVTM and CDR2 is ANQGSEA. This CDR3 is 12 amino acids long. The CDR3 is CSTGQTNTEAFF. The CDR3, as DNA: TGCAGCACGGGACAGACCAACACTGAAGCTTTCTTT.

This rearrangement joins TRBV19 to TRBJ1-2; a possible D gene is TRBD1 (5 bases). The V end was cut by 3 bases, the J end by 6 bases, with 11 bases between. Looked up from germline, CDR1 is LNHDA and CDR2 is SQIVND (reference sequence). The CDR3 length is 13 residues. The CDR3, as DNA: TGTGCCAGTAGTATTATCGGGGGAGATGGCTACACCTTC. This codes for CASSIIGGDGYTF.

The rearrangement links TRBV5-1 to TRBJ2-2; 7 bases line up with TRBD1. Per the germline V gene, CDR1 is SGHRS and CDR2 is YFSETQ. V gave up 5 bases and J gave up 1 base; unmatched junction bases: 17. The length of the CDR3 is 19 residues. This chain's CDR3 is CASRASGVRNRGNTGELFF. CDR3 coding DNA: TGCGCCAGCAGGGCCTCCGGCGTTCGTAACAGGGGGAACACCGGGGAGCTGTTTTTT.

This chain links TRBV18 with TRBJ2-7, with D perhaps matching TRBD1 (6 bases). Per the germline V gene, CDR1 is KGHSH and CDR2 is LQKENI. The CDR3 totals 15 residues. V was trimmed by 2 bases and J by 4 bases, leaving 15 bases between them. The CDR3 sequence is CASSPVLGQSYEQYF. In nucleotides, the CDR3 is TGTGCCAGCTCACCAGTCCTAGGACAGAGTTACGAGCAGTACTTC.

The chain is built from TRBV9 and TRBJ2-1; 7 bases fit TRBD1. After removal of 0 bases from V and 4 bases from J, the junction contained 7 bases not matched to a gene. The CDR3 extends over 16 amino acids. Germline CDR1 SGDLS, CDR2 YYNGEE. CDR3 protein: CASSVETGTPYNEQFF. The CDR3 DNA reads TGTGCCAGCAGCGTAGAGACAGGGACCCCTTACAATGAGCAGTTCTTC.